This T cell receptor beta chain was identified in a study of cytomegalovirus exposure and HLA in healthy donors. Study results and caveats: It was in a later analysis that TCR association rates were seen to vary by HLA locus, highest for DRB1 and lowest for HLA-C. In a later analysis, TCR beta V- and J-gene trimming was associated with a missense DCLRE1C variant.

On this clone: Its antigen is unidentified.

The PCR had 60 Vbeta and 13 Jbeta primers. Only in-frame clones appear in the TCRdb table, and some are missing; sequencing was by immunoSEQ multiplex PCR. This sample has tens of thousands of clones, with around 68% found just once. The germline CDR1 and CDR2 sequences are SGHTA and FQGNSA. The CDR3 totals 16 residues. Trimming removed 4 bases from V and 2 bases from J, with 17 bases in between. This TCR was recovered from a man aged 50 or older in good health and CMV-seropositive. The chain uses TRBV7-2 and TRBJ1-2; D might be TRBD1 (6 bases). What was sequenced was PBMCs. DNA of the CDR3: TGTGCCAGCAGCTCCTTACAGGGCATGGGCAACTATGGCTACACCTTC. This gives the protein CASSSLQGMGNYGYTF.